Below are 26 T cell receptor beta chains sequenced from a single sample in a study of shared clonotypes between healthy human individuals (dated by TCRdb to the early 2020s). Library construction relied on the immunoSEQ multiplex PCR assay. Imported from immuneACCESS, the table was reduced by TCRdb to in-frame sequences with V and J called. These copies leave out some clones; in studies compared against another copy, an unresolved V gene accounts for under half, and the cause of the remainder is not known. This sample holds approximately 480,000 clones; nearly 80% were observed only once. The ten largest clones capture around 12% of the sample. Sequencing used PBMCs. The receptors were sampled from a woman between 35 and 50 years old in good health. Some clones in this sample may be carry-over from other donors' samples.

This clone was recorded a few times. V usage is TRBV19 and J usage is TRBJ1-2, with D uncertain. The V end lost 6 bases, the J end lost 4 bases, and 12 bases lay between the germline ends. Germline values: CDR1 LNHDA, CDR2 SQIVND (reference sequence). The CDR3 is 13 amino acids. CDR3 bases: TGTGCCAGTAGGGCGGTCGGCACCTATGGCTACACCTTC. Encoded protein: CASRAVGTYGYTF. The full variable domain, rest sourced from reference TRBV19 and TRBJ1-2, is DGGITQSPKYLFRKEGQNVTLSCEQNLNHDAMYWYRQDPGQGLRLIYYSQIVNDFQKGDIAEGYSVSREKKESFPLTVTSAQKNPTAFYLCASRAVGTYGYTFGSGTRLTVV.

The chain combines TRBV28 with TRBJ2-7; TRBD1 aligns across 10 bases. This CDR3 comprises 14 residues. Per the germline V gene, CDR1 is MDHEN and CDR2 is SYDVKM. V shed 5 bases, J shed 11 bases, and the junction held 12 bases outside the gene matches. The CDR3 DNA reads as TGTGCCAGCAGTGCGGCCGGGACAGGGGCCGAAGAGTACTTC. It codes for CASSAAGTGAEEYF.

This chain uses TRBV19 with TRBJ1-2; D is ambiguous. CDR1 and CDR2 from the germline V gene are LNHDA and SQIVND (reference sequence). V was trimmed by 0 bases and J by 3 bases, leaving 14 bases between them. There are 16 residues in the CDR3. The chain's CDR3 is CASSIDRSRQYYGYTF. The CDR3, as DNA: TGTGCCAGTAGTATAGATCGATCTCGGCAGTACTATGGCTACACCTTC.

The CDR3 nucleotides read TGTGCCAGCAGCTTACATTTGGCTTACGAGCAGTACTTC. Translation gives CASSLHLAYEQYF. The chain combines TRBV7-2 with TRBJ2-7; D not certain. This CDR3 comprises 13 residues. V dropped 2 bases and J dropped 4 bases, with 9 bases sitting between them. Per the germline V gene, CDR1 is SGHTA and CDR2 is FQGNSA.

This clone was observed a single time. The chain couples TRBV2 to TRBJ2-6; no clear D. The CDR3 spans 13 residues. Germline V gives CDR1 SNHLY, CDR2 FYNNEI. V lost 8 bases to trimming and J lost 4 bases, with 9 bases between them. CDR3 region: CASSVEGANVLTF. The CDR3 DNA follows: TGTGCCAGCTCCGTCGAGGGGGCCAACGTCCTGACTTTC.

This clone was detected only a few times. V gene TRBV28 combines with J gene TRBJ2-3; D is possibly TRBD2 (7 bases). The CDR3 covers 16 residues. Germline V gives CDR1 MDHEN, CDR2 SYDVKM. V dropped 4 bases and J dropped 2 bases, with 16 bases sitting between them. The CDR3 coding sequence is TGTGCCAGCAGTTCCGGTAGGGGGGGAATCACAGATACGCAGTATTTT. It encodes CASSSGRGGITDTQYF.

V is TRBV5-4 and J is TRBJ2-7; tentative D call: TRBD1 (5 bases). V was cut by 4 bases and J by 4 bases, with 12 bases left in between. This CDR3 has 13 amino acids. The germline V gene has CDR1 SGHNT and CDR2 YYREEE (reference sequence). The CDR3 region is CASSQGFLYEQYF. The CDR3 nucleotides read TGTGCCAGCAGCCAGGGATTCCTTTACGAGCAGTACTTC.

CDR3 sequence reads: CASSGARYGVNEQFF. The CDR3 DNA reads TGCGCCAGCAGTGGGGCCAGGTACGGGGTGAATGAGCAGTTCTTC. The chain couples TRBV10-2 to TRBJ2-1, with D possibly TRBD2 on 5 matching bases. CDR3 size: 15 residues. Germline-derived CDR1 and CDR2 are WSHSY and SAAADI. Between the trimmed V and J ends, which lost 4 bases and 7 bases, there was a span of 17 bases.

The V and J genes are TRBV27 and TRBJ2-7, with TRBD1 matching over 9 bases. V lost 6 bases, J lost 5 bases, and 17 bases stayed unmatched. The CDR3 is 17 residues long. Germline V lookup: CDR1 MNHEY, CDR2 SMNVEV (reference sequence). CDR3 sequence reads: CASSRISGGQGFHEQYF. CDR3 bases: TGTGCCAGCAGCCGTATCTCCGGGGGACAGGGTTTCCACGAGCAGTACTTC.

The chain employs TRBV7-2 and TRBJ2-7; D possibly corresponds to TRBD1 (6 bases). Trimming took 0 bases from V and 2 from J, leaving 11 bases between them. The CDR3 is made up of 15 amino acids. The germline gives CDR1 SGHTA, CDR2 FQGNSA. The CDR3 loop is CASSLANRAPYEQYF. CDR3 bases: TGTGCCAGCAGCTTAGCAAACAGGGCCCCCTACGAGCAGTACTTC.

The table lists this clone with a count of one. V is TRBV2 and J is TRBJ1-5; maybe TRBD1 (5 bases). The CDR3 spans 14 residues. The ends were cut back, 2 bases at V and 5 bases at J, with 10 bases in the middle. Per the germline V gene, CDR1 is SNHLY and CDR2 is FYNNEI. In DNA form, the CDR3 reads TGTGCCAGCAGTGAATATATGGGGGATCAGCCCCAGCATTTT. The encoded protein is CASSEYMGDQPQHF.

The J gene is TRBJ2-1, the V gene TRBV6-4; tentatively, D is TRBD2 (7 bases). V was shortened by 4 bases and J by 12 bases, with 25 bases between the two germline ends. Germline-derived CDR1 and CDR2 are MRHNA and SNTAGT. This CDR3 is 16 amino acids long. The CDR3 region is CASSAQRGGDGRAQFF. CDR3 sequence (DNA): TGTGCCAGCAGTGCCCAGAGGGGGGGGGATGGTAGGGCGCAGTTCTTC.

The genes are TRBV5-8 and TRBJ2-7; D is perhaps TRBD1 or TRBD2 (6 bases each). This CDR3 is built from 15 residues. V lost 1 base, J lost 2 bases, and 13 bases lay in between. In germline, CDR1 is SGHTS, CDR2 YDEGEE. This chain's CDR3 is CASSLWGAATYEQYF. The CDR3 DNA is TGTGCCAGCAGCTTGTGGGGGGCTGCCACCTACGAGCAGTACTTC.

The gene calls are TRBV30 and TRBJ2-1; 14 bases map to TRBD2. Germline CDR1 reads GTSNPN; CDR2 reads SVGIG (reference sequence). The CDR3 length is 16 residues. V shed 0 bases and J 9 bases; nucleotides not matched to a gene: 7. The CDR3 nucleotides read TGTGCCTGGAGTGTTCACGGGACTAGCGGGAGCAGTGAGCAGTTCTTC. Encoded protein: CAWSVHGTSGSSEQFF.

This clone has at least ten counts. This rearrangement joins TRBV7-3 to TRBJ2-2; a weak D match, TRBD2 (5 bases). CDR1 is SGHTA and CDR2 is FQGTGA in the germline V gene. V was trimmed by 2 bases and J by 6 bases, leaving 10 bases between them. The CDR3 extends over 14 amino acids. The CDR3 loop reads CASSLGSSAGELFF. The CDR3, as DNA: TGTGCCAGCAGCTTAGGGAGTAGCGCCGGGGAGCTGTTTTTT.

This chain links TRBV5-1 with TRBJ2-1, with D possibly TRBD2 on 5 matching bases. CDR1 and CDR2 (germline): SGHRS, YFSETQ. CDR3 length: 15 residues. The V gene lost 6 bases and the J gene lost 7 bases, with 20 bases spanning the gap. For the CDR3, the DNA is TGCGCCAGCACCCGGGCGGGCGGCCAAGGGAATGAGCAGTTCTTC. It encodes CASTRAGGQGNEQFF.

The CDR3 sequence: CASGSIAVPSTDTQYF. For the CDR3, the DNA is TGTGCCAGCGGATCCATAGCGGTTCCTAGCACAGATACGCAGTATTTT. The chain employs TRBV6-6 and TRBJ2-3; maybe TRBD2 (6 bases). The CDR3 has 16 residues. Germline CDR1 is MNHNY and CDR2 is SVGAGI (reference sequence). Trimming stripped 8 bases from V and 0 bases from J, with 18 bases between.

The sample holds one count of this clone. The chain links TRBV11-1 to TRBJ2-3; no clear D gene. The CDR3 is 14 residues long. The V gene lost 1 base and the J gene lost 4 bases, with 9 bases spanning the gap. Germline CDR1 and CDR2: SGHAT and FQDESV (reference sequence). The CDR3 DNA is TGTGCCAGCAGCTTAGTGGGCCGCCCAGATACGCAGTATTTT. This codes for CASSLVGRPDTQYF.

The V and J genes are TRBV5-1 and TRBJ2-3; 14 nucleotides agree with TRBD2. The CDR3 spans 17 residues. From germline, CDR1 is SGHRS and CDR2 YFSETQ. V was pared by 7 bases and J by 4 bases, with 11 bases of the junction left unmatched. The CDR3 sequence: CASSNQGTSGRADTQYF. In DNA form, the CDR3 reads TGCGCCAGCTCTAACCAAGGGACTAGCGGGAGAGCAGATACGCAGTATTTT. The full variable domain, in which reference TRBV5-1 and TRBJ2-3 provide the parts outside the CDR3, is KAGVTQTPRYLIKTRGQQVTLSCSPISGHRSVSWYQQTPGQGLQFLFEYFSETQRNKGNFPGRFSGRQFSNSRSEMNVSTLELGDSALYLCASSNQGTSGRADTQYFGPGTRLTVL.

The chain employs TRBV5-6 and TRBJ1-5; D is ambiguous. The germline V gene has CDR1 SGHDT and CDR2 YYEEEE. Trimming removed 1 base from V and 14 bases from J, with 13 bases in between. The CDR3 extends over 12 amino acids. This CDR3 is CASSLLGMMEHF. The CDR3 DNA reads TGTGCCAGCAGCTTGCTTGGCATGATGGAGCATTTT.

V gene TRBV12-5 combines with J gene TRBJ2-3; no reliable D call. CDR1 and CDR2 from the germline V gene are LGHNT and FRNRAP. The germline V and J ends were trimmed by 0 bases and 2 bases, with 15 bases remaining between them. This CDR3 comprises 17 residues. The CDR3 coding sequence is TGTGCTAGTGGTTTGGTACTGAGTGGCTACTCCACAGATACGCAGTATTTT. Translating gives CASGLVLSGYSTDTQYF.

The genes are TRBV28 and TRBJ2-7, with 8 bases identical to TRBD2. This CDR3 has 16 amino acids. V shed 3 bases and J 0 bases; nucleotides not matched to a gene: 7. CDR1 is MDHEN and CDR2 is SYDVKM in the germline V gene. CDR3 protein: CASSFAGGGSSYEQYF. The CDR3 nucleotides are TGTGCCAGCAGTTTTGCGGGGGGCGGAAGCTCCTACGAGCAGTACTTC.

The V gene is TRBV7-8, the J gene TRBJ1-4; D might be TRBD1 (6 bases). Germline V gene sequence: CDR1 SGHVS, CDR2 FQNEAQ. CDR3 length equals 18 residues. Deletions cut 6 bases from V and 4 bases from J, with 24 bases between. The CDR3 spells CASRIGGAADSNNEKLFF. For the CDR3, the DNA is TGTGCCAGCAGAATAGGGGGGGCAGCGGACAGTAATAATGAAAAACTGTTTTTT.

The gene calls are TRBV18 and TRBJ2-1; 11 bases map to TRBD2. Per the germline V gene, CDR1 is KGHSH and CDR2 is LQKENI. This CDR3 is built from 15 residues. Trimming removed 4 bases from V and 8 bases from J; junction bases left unmatched: 7. The CDR3 DNA follows: TGTGCCAGCTCACAGAGACTAGCGGGGCGGGATGAGCAGTTCTTC. Its translation: CASSQRLAGRDEQFF.

This clone appeared many times. CDR3 residues: CASSPQGRQGAQETQYF. CDR3 DNA sequence: TGTGCCAGCTCACCCCAGGGAAGACAGGGGGCCCAAGAGACCCAGTACTTC. The chain links TRBV18 to TRBJ2-5; 10 bases map to TRBD1. The CDR3 has 17 amino acids. The V segment lost 3 bases and the J segment 1 base; nucleotides outside the gene matches: 8. CDR1 and CDR2 from the germline V gene are KGHSH and LQKENI.

This clone was counted only a few times. This chain joins TRBV18 and TRBJ2-3; 9 positions match TRBD2. Germline assignment: CDR1 KGHSH and CDR2 LQKENI. This CDR3 is 13 amino acids long. Germline trimming cut 5 bases from V and 6 bases from J; bases unmatched to any gene: 3. CDR3: CASSDLAGDTQYF. Written as DNA, the CDR3 is TGTGCCAGCTCAGACCTAGCGGGGGATACGCAGTATTTT.